The 27 T cell receptor beta chains below come from one sample, sequenced in a study of T cell changes during pregnancy in multiple sclerosis. The method was immunoSEQ multiplex PCR; TCRdb's version includes in-frame clones alone and lacks a portion of them. The sample carries some 54,000 clones, about 92% recorded once. The sequences come from peripheral blood, collected after pregnancy. The source of these receptors is a female donor with multiple sclerosis, enrolled in a pregnancy study.

This clone has only one observation. CDR3 protein: CASSLLVAPYEQYF. The CDR3 DNA reads TGTGCCAGCAGTTTATTGGTAGCTCCCTACGAGCAGTACTTC. V and J are TRBV28 and TRBJ2-7, with D unresolved. Trimming shortened V by 1 base and J by 2 bases, and 9 bases separated the two germline ends. The CDR3 is 14 amino acids. CDR1 is MDHEN and CDR2 is SYDVKM in the germline V gene.

The chain links TRBV18 to TRBJ2-2; D may be TRBD2 (6 bases). The CDR3 contains 15 residues. Germline V gene data show CDR1 as KGHSH and CDR2 as LQKENI. V lost 6 bases and J 5 bases, leaving 16 bases between the germline ends. The CDR3 coding sequence is TGTGCCAGCTCGCCCGGGATCAGCGGGACCGGGGAGCTGTTTTTT. Its translation: CASSPGISGTGELFF. Full variable domain (remainder filled in from reference TRBV18 and TRBJ2-2): NAGVMQNPRHLVRRRGQEARLRCSPMKGHSHVYWYRQLPEEGLKFMVYLQKENIIDESGMPKERFSAEFPKEGPSILRIQQVVRGDSAAYFCASSPGISGTGELFFGEGSRLTVL.

V and J are TRBV7-2 and TRBJ2-7; a possible D gene is TRBD2 (5 bases). This CDR3 contains 14 residues. Trimming took 2 bases from V and 0 from J, leaving 8 bases between them. Germline V lookup: CDR1 SGHTA, CDR2 FQGNSA. The DNA of the CDR3 is TGTGCCAGCAGCTTAACTAGGGACTCCTACGAGCAGTACTTC. Translated, it gives CASSLTRDSYEQYF.

J is TRBJ1-6 and V is TRBV2; D not certain. Trimming left V 3 bases short and J 7 bases short, with 10 bases between. CDR1 and CDR2 (germline): SNHLY, FYNNEI. The CDR3 is made up of 14 amino acids. The DNA of the CDR3 is TGTGCCAGCAGTGAGGCGGGCAGGAATTCACCCCTCCACTTT. It is translated as CASSEAGRNSPLHF.

The rearrangement links TRBV4-3 to TRBJ2-1; no clear D gene. The germline V and J ends were trimmed by 4 bases and 0 bases, with 16 bases remaining between them. This CDR3 contains 17 residues. CDR1 and CDR2 from the germline V gene are LGHNA and YSLEER. CDR3 bases: TGCGCCAGCAGCCCCTCCCTTAGTGAGAGCTCCTACAATGAGCAGTTCTTC. This gives the protein CASSPSLSESSYNEQFF.

The chain joins TRBV15 to TRBJ2-3; D is unresolved. The CDR3 has 13 amino acids. V gave up 5 bases and J gave up 0 bases, with 6 bases separating them. The V gene's germline CDR1 is LNHNV and CDR2 YYDKDF (reference sequence). CDR3 sequence: CATSAGSTDTQYF. CDR3 DNA: TGTGCCACCAGCGCCGGGAGCACAGATACGCAGTATTTT.

The chain uses TRBV29-1 and TRBJ2-7; D is unclear. Germline-derived CDR1 and CDR2 are SQVTM and ANQGSEA. The CDR3 covers 11 residues. V shed 4 bases and J shed 4 bases, with 8 bases lying between them. CDR3: CSVVVEYEQYF. The CDR3 region has the DNA TGCAGCGTTGTGGTAGAGTACGAGCAGTACTTC.

The chain carries TRBV9 and TRBJ1-1; TRBD1 is a possible D gene (5 bases). This CDR3 has 17 amino acids. The germline CDR1 and CDR2 sequences are SGDLS and YYNGEE. Trimming cost V 0 bases and J 4 bases, with 19 bases left between them. In DNA, the CDR3 is TGTGCCAGCAGCGTAGGGTCATTTCGGGGGTCGGCCACTGAAGCTTTCTTT. It yields the protein CASSVGSFRGSATEAFF.

The rearrangement uses TRBV5-6 and TRBJ1-2; D unclear. The CDR3 contains 13 residues. Germline V gene data show CDR1 as SGHDT and CDR2 as YYEEEE. The ends were cut back, 2 bases at V and 5 bases at J, with 10 bases in the middle. Here the CDR3 DNA reads TGTGCCAGCAGCTTAAACGGACTGTATGGCTACACCTTC. It yields the protein CASSLNGLYGYTF.

The gene calls are TRBV5-3 and TRBJ2-7, with 7 bases fitting TRBD1. TRBV5-3 is designated an ORF whose function remains uncertain. V shed 5 bases, J shed 0 bases, and the junction held 8 bases outside the gene matches. The CDR3 extends over 15 amino acids. Here the CDR3 reads CARRKGGFPSYEQYF. The CDR3, as DNA: TGTGCCAGAAGAAAAGGGGGCTTCCCCTCCTACGAGCAGTACTTC.

The rearrangement uses TRBV6-6 and TRBJ1-1, with 9 nucleotides matching TRBD1. J lost 0 bases, V lost 5 bases, and 7 bases had no gene match. This CDR3 comprises 16 residues. Germline values: CDR1 MNHNY, CDR2 SVGAGI (reference sequence). This chain's CDR3 is CASSTGQGLMNTEAFF. The CDR3 bases are TGTGCCAGCAGTACGGGACAGGGCCTAATGAACACTGAAGCTTTCTTT.

This clone appeared once. CDR3 sequence (DNA): TGTGCCAGCAGCATCGGGACTAGCGGGAGCACAGATACGCAGTATTTT. Its translation: CASSIGTSGSTDTQYF. The chain combines TRBV7-2 with TRBJ2-3, with 12 nucleotides matching TRBD2. CDR3 length equals 16 residues. The ends lost 5 bases at V and 0 bases at J; junction bases unmatched: 3. CDR1 and CDR2 (germline): SGHTA, FQGNSA.

The rearrangement joins TRBV7-8 to TRBJ2-1; possibly TRBD2 for D (5 bases). Trimming removed 1 base at V and 4 bases at J, with 17 bases between. Germline V lookup: CDR1 SGHVS, CDR2 FQNEAQ. The length of the CDR3 is 17 residues. CDR3: CASSLDPRAVRYNEQFF. CDR3 nucleotide sequence: TGTGCCAGCAGCTTAGACCCCCGAGCGGTAAGATACAATGAGCAGTTCTTC.

The chain carries TRBV4-1 and TRBJ2-2, with 10 bases aligning to TRBD2. The CDR3 is 19 residues long. After removal of 3 bases from V and 0 bases from J, the junction contained 10 bases not matched to a gene. CDR1 is MGHRA, CDR2 YSYEKL, per germline. The CDR3 DNA reads as TGCGCCAGCAGCCACCAACTAGCGGGAACTACATCGAACACCGGGGAGCTGTTTTTT. This translates into CASSHQLAGTTSNTGELFF.

This clone showed up just once. J is TRBJ2-7 and V is TRBV5-4, with 15 positions matching TRBD2. V dropped 3 bases and J dropped 6; count of bases not matched to a gene: 10. Germline CDR1 and CDR2: SGHNT and YYREEE (reference sequence). CDR3 length: 17 residues. Here the CDR3 DNA reads TGTGCCAGCAGCTCGGGGGGCGGGACTAGCGGGAGGACCGAGCAGTACTTC. Residues: CASSSGGGTSGRTEQYF.

The chain uses TRBV5-1 and TRBJ1-1, with 11 positions matching TRBD1. This CDR3 comprises 14 residues. From germline, CDR1 is SGHRS and CDR2 YFSETQ. The V segment lost 3 bases and the J segment 5 bases; nucleotides outside the gene matches: 3. CDR3 region: CASSWTGGSTEAFF. The CDR3 region has the DNA TGCGCCAGCAGCTGGACAGGGGGCTCGACTGAAGCTTTCTTT.

The chain joins TRBV6-6 to TRBJ2-1; D might be TRBD2 (5 bases). Germline values: CDR1 MNHNY, CDR2 SVGAGI (reference sequence). The germline V and J ends were trimmed by 2 bases and 6 bases, with 14 bases remaining between them. There are 15 residues in the CDR3. CDR3 residues: CASSYLKGAVNEQFF. The CDR3 coding sequence is TGTGCCAGCAGTTACCTGAAGGGAGCGGTCAATGAGCAGTTCTTC.

This clone came up a few times. This chain links TRBV6-1 with TRBJ1-5, with D maybe TRBD1 (5 bases). The germline V gene encodes CDR1 MNHNS and CDR2 SASEGT. V lost 5 bases to trimming and J lost 5 bases, with 16 bases between them. This CDR3 comprises 15 residues. The DNA for the CDR3 is TGTGCCAGCAGTACCGCTACAGGTTTCGATCAGCCCCAGCATTTT. Residues: CASSTATGFDQPQHF.

In nucleotides, the CDR3 is TGTGCCAGCAGCCCCGGACAGCCTCTCAATCAGCCCCAGCATTTT. This gives the protein CASSPGQPLNQPQHF. The chain combines TRBV7-2 with TRBJ1-5; D perhaps matches TRBD1 (6 bases). The CDR3 runs to 15 residues. Germline V CDR1 and CDR2: SGHTA, FQGNSA. V lost 5 bases and J lost 3, with 14 bases in between.

The rearrangement uses TRBV6-6 and TRBJ2-1; D is uncertain. The CDR3 is 14 amino acids. The V gene's germline CDR1 is MNHNY and CDR2 SVGAGI (reference sequence). V was shortened by 6 bases and J by 2 bases, with 11 bases between the two germline ends. The CDR3 DNA is TGTGCCAGCAGCCCTCTTGGGCCCTACAATGAGCAGTTCTTC. Protein: CASSPLGPYNEQFF.

The rearrangement joins TRBV7-9 to TRBJ2-5; 7 positions agree with TRBD2. The germline CDR1 and CDR2 sequences are SEHNR and FQNEAQ (reference sequence). This CDR3 is 13 amino acids long. V shed 3 bases, J shed 4 bases, and the junction held 2 bases outside the gene matches. The CDR3 DNA reads as TGTGCCAGCAGCTTGGGAGGGTCAGAGACCCAGTACTTC. This gives the protein CASSLGGSETQYF.

The CDR3 DNA sequence: TGTGCCAGCAGCCTACAGGGATACGAGCAGTACTTC. It is translated as CASSLQGYEQYF. V gene TRBV2 combines with J gene TRBJ2-7, with D possibly being TRBD1 (6 bases). In germline, CDR1 is SNHLY, CDR2 FYNNEI. The V end was cut by 6 bases, the J end by 4 bases, with 10 bases between. The CDR3 covers 12 residues.

This chain links TRBV7-9 with TRBJ2-1; 11 nucleotides line up with TRBD1. The V gene end was trimmed by 5 bases and the J gene end by 7 bases; junction bases not matched to a gene: 16. This CDR3 comprises 18 residues. CDR1 and CDR2 (germline): SEHNR, FQNEAQ (reference sequence). CDR3 sequence: CASSLTSGGQGAWNEQFF. CDR3 in DNA: TGTGCCAGCAGCCTCACCTCCGGCGGACAGGGGGCGTGGAATGAGCAGTTCTTC.

V and J are TRBV5-4 and TRBJ2-7, with TRBD2 matching over 13 bases. Trimming took 4 bases from V and 1 from J; bases not matched to a gene: 5. CDR1 SGHNT and CDR2 YYREEE come from the germline V gene (reference sequence). This CDR3 spans 16 amino acids. CDR3: CASSKKLAGGSYEQYF. CDR3 DNA: TGTGCCAGCAGCAAAAAACTAGCGGGAGGGTCCTACGAGCAGTACTTC.

The rearrangement links TRBV7-2 to TRBJ2-7; 7 nucleotides align to TRBD1. Germline V gene lookup returns CDR1 SGHTA and CDR2 FQGNSA. J lost 2 bases, V lost 3 bases, and 7 bases had no gene match. The CDR3 totals 15 residues. CDR3 DNA sequence: TGTGCCAGCAGCTTTAGTGGGACAGATGCCTACGAGCAGTACTTC. Protein sequence: CASSFSGTDAYEQYF.

The rearrangement uses TRBV7-9 and TRBJ2-1, with a possible D match to TRBD1 (5 bases). This CDR3 region has 13 residues. CDR1 is SEHNR, CDR2 FQNEAQ, per germline (reference sequence). The germline V and J ends were trimmed by 4 bases and 3 bases, with 7 bases remaining between them. CDR3 protein: CASSYDSYNEQFF. The CDR3 nucleotides are TGTGCCAGCAGCTACGACAGCTACAATGAGCAGTTCTTC. The full variable domain, rest sourced from reference TRBV7-9 and TRBJ2-1, is DTGVSQNPRHKITKRGQNVTFRCDPISEHNRLYWYRQTLGQGPEFLTYFQNEAQLEKSRLLSDRFSAERPKGSFSTLEIQRTEQGDSAMYLCASSYDSYNEQFFGPGTRLTVL.

This clone was seen once. The chain recombines TRBV15 with TRBJ1-5, with D perhaps TRBD1 (5 bases). The germline V gene has CDR1 LNHNV and CDR2 YYDKDF (reference sequence). V was trimmed by 5 bases and J by 0 bases, leaving 11 bases between them. The CDR3 consists of 15 residues. This CDR3 reads CATSLDRYSNQPQHF. CDR3 DNA: TGTGCCACCAGCCTCGACAGATATAGCAATCAGCCCCAGCATTTT.